This T cell receptor beta chain was documented in a study of blood T cell repertoires in COVID-19. Study-wide background: COVID-19 samples, acute and convalescent, were from the United States, Italy and Spain. Sample material is recorded as cDNA or gDNA derived from T cells, B-cell-depleted T cells, or PBMCs.

Followed longitudinally, the Seattle patients had been enrolled during active infection. The CDR3 consists of 17 residues. V gave up 7 bases and J gave up 2 bases; unmatched junction bases: 11. Germline CDR1 reads LNHDA; CDR2 reads SQIVND (reference sequence). In the source study's methods: Amplification from reference gene primers served as the basis for estimated nucleated cell counts. Some clones are missing from TCRdb's copy, which holds only in-frame ones; the method was immunoSEQ multiplex PCR. The DNA gave D and trimming, while V, J and clone size come from that table. Among 250,000 to 400,000 clones listed, approximately 88% were seen once.

The receptor comes from a woman in her 30s with COVID-19, enrolled during active disease. Sequencing used peripheral blood. This chain joins TRBV19 and TRBJ2-1, with TRBD2 matching 10 bases. The CDR3 region has the DNA TGTGCCAGTATTAGGCTAGCGGGGGCTGGGGCCTACAATGAGCAGTTCTTC. This sequence encodes CASIRLAGAGAYNEQFF.